This entry concerns a single TCR beta chain. These data are taken from a study of cytomegalovirus exposure and HLA in healthy donors. This CDR3 contains 15 residues. CDR1 is MDHEN and CDR2 is SYDVKM in the germline V gene. V trimming: 5 bases; J trimming: 4 bases; junction bases outside the gene matches: 8. Both 60 Vbeta primers and 13 Jbeta primers went into the PCR. Sequencing was performed with immunoSEQ multiplex PCR; in TCRdb, only in-frame clones are kept and a portion is missing. The sample holds about 150,000 clones, 70% to 80% seen once. This TCR was sampled from a man in his forties or fifties in good health and CMV-seropositive. The V gene is TRBV28, the J gene TRBJ1-2, with 9 bases fitting TRBD1. Sequencing was performed on PBMCs. The CDR3 DNA reads TGTGCCAGCAGTCCTCCCCGACAGGGGGGCTATGGCTACACCTTC. Translated: CASSPPRQGGYGYTF.